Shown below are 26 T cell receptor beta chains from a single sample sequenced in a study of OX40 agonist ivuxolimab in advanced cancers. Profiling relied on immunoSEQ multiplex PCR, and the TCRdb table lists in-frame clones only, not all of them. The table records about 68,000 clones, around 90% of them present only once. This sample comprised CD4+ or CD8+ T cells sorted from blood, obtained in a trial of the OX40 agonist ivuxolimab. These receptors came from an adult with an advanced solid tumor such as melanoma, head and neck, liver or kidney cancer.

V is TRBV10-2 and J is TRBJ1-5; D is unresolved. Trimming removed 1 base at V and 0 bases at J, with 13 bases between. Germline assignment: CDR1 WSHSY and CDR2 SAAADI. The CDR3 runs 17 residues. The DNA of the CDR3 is TGCGCCAGCAGTGAGTTTTCGACAAGAAATAGCAATCAGCCCCAGCATTTT. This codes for CASSEFSTRNSNQPQHF.

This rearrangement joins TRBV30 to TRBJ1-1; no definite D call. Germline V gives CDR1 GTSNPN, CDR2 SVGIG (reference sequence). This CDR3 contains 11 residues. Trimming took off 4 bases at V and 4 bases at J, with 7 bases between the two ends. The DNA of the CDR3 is TGTGCCTGGATGGGGTCCACTGAAGCTTTCTTT. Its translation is CAWMGSTEAFF.

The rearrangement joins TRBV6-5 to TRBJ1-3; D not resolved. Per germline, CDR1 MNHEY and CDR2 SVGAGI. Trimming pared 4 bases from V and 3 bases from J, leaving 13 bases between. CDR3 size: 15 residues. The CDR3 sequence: CASSFSPHIGNTIYF. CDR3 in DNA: TGTGCCAGCAGTTTTTCCCCCCACATTGGAAACACCATATATTTT.

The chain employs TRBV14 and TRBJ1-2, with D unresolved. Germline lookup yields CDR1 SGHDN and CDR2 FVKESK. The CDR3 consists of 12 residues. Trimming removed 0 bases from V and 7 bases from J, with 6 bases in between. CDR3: CASSQDRTGYTF. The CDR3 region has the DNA TGTGCCAGCAGCCAAGATCGGACTGGCTACACCTTC.

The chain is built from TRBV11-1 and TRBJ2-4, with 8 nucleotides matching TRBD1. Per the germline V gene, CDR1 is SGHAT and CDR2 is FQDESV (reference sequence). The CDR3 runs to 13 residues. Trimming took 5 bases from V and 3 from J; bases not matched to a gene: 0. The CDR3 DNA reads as TGTGCCAGCAGCGGACAGGGCAAAAACATTCAGTACTTC. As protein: CASSGQGKNIQYF.

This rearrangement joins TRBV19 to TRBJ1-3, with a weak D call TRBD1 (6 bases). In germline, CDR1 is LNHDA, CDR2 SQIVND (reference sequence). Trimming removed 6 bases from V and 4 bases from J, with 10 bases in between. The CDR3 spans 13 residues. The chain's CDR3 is CASRDRGGNTIYF. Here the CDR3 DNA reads TGTGCCAGTAGGGACAGAGGAGGAAACACCATATATTTT.

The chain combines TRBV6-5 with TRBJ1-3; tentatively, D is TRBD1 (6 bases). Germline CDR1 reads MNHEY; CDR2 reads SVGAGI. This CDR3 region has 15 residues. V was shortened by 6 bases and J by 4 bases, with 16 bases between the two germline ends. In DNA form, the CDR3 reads TGTGCCAGCAGGTCCTCAGGGGCACGAGGAAACACCATATATTTT. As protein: CASRSSGARGNTIYF.

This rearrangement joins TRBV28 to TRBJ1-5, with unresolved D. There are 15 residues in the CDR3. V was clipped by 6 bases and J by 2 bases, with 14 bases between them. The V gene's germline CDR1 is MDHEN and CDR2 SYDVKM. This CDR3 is CASSPGRVGNQPQHF. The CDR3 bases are TGTGCCAGCAGCCCGGGGAGGGTTGGCAATCAGCCCCAGCATTTT.

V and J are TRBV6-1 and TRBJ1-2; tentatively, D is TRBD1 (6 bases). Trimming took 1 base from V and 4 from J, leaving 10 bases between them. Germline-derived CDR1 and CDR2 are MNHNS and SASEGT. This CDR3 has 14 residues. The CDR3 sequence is CASSEGGRAYGYTF. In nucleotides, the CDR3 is TGTGCCAGCAGTGAAGGGGGGCGTGCCTATGGCTACACCTTC.

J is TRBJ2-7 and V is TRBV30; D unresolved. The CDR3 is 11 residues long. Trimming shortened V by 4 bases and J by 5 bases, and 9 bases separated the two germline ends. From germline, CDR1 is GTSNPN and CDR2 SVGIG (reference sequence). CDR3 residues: CAWTGSDEQYF. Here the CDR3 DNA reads TGTGCCTGGACGGGCAGCGACGAGCAGTACTTC.

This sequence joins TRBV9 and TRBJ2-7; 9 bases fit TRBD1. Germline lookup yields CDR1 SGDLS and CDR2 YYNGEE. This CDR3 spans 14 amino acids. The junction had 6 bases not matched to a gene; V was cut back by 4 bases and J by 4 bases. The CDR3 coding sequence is TGTGCCAGCAGCCCCGGGACAGGGATTTACGAGCAGTACTTC. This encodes CASSPGTGIYEQYF.

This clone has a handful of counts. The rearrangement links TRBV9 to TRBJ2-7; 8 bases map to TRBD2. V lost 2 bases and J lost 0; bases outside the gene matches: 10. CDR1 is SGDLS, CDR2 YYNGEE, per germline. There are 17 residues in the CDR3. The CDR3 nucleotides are TGTGCCAGCAGCGTGGCCAGACTAGCGAGGAGCTCCTACGAGCAGTACTTC. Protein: CASSVARLARSSYEQYF.

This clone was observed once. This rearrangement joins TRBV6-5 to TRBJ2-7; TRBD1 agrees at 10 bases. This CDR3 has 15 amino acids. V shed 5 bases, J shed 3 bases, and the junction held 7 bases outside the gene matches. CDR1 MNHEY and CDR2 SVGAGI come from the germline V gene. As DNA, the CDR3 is TGTGCCAGCAGTAAAACCGGGACAGGGGTCTACGAGCAGTACTTC. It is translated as CASSKTGTGVYEQYF.

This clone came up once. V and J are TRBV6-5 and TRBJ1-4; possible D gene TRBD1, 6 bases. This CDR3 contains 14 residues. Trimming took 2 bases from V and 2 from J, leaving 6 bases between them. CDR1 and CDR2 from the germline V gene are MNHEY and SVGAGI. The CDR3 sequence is CASSYRGTNEKLFF. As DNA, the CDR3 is TGTGCCAGCAGTTACAGGGGGACTAATGAAAAACTGTTTTTT.

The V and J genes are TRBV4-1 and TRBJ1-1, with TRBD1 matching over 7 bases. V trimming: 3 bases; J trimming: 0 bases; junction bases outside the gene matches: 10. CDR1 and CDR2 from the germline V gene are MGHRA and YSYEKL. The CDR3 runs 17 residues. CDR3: CASSQAAPTGLNTEAFF. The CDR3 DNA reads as TGCGCCAGCAGCCAGGCGGCTCCGACAGGGTTGAACACTGAAGCTTTCTTT.

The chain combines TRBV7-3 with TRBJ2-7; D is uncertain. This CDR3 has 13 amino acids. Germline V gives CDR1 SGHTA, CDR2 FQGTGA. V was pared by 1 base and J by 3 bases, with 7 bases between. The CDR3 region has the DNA TGTGCCAGCAGCTTAAATGGCGGCTACGAGCAGTACTTC. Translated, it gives CASSLNGGYEQYF.

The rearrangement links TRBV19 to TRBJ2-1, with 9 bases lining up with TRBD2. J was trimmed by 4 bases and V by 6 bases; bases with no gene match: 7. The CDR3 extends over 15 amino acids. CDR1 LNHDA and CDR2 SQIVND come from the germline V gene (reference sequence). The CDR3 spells CASSVAGAGYNEQFF. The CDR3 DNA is TGTGCCAGTAGCGTAGCGGGAGCTGGATACAATGAGCAGTTCTTC.

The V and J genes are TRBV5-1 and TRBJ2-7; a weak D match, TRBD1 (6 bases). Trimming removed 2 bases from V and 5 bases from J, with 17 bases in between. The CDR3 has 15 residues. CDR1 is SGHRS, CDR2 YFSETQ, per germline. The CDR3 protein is CASSFQAGVGNEQYF. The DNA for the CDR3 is TGCGCCAGCAGCTTTCAAGCAGGGGTGGGAAACGAGCAGTACTTC.

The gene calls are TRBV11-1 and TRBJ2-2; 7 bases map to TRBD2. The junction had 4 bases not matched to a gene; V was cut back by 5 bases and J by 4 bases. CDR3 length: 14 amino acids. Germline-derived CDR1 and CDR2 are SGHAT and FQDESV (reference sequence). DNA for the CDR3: TGTGCCAGCAGCCAACAGCGGGGCACCGGGGAGCTGTTTTTT. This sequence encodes CASSQQRGTGELFF.

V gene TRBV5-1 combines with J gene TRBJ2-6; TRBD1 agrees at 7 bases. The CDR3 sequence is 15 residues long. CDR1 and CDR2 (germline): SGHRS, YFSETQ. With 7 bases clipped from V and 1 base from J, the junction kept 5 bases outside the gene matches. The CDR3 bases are TGCGCCAGCGTCAACAGGGGATCTGGGGCCAACGTCCTGACTTTC. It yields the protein CASVNRGSGANVLTF.

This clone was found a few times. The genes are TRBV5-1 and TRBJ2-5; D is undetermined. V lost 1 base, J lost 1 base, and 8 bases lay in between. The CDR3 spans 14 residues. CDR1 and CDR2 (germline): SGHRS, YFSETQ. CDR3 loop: CASSLLGSQETQYF. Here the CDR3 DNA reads TGCGCCAGCAGCTTGTTGGGGTCCCAAGAGACCCAGTACTTC.

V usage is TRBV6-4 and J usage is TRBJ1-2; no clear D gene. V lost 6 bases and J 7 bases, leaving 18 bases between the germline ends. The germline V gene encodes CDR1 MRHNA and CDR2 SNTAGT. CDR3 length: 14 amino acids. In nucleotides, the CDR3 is TGTGCCAGCAGCGAGGTTCCAACGGGGAGTGGCTACACCTTC. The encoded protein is CASSEVPTGSGYTF.

As DNA, the CDR3 is TGTGCCAGCAGACTGACCGGTACCTACGAGCAGTACTTC. Residues: CASRLTGTYEQYF. The chain employs TRBV5-8 and TRBJ2-7; D remains unclear. The V end lost 5 bases, the J end lost 2 bases, and 11 bases lay between the germline ends. Per germline, CDR1 SGHTS and CDR2 YDEGEE. The CDR3 has 13 residues.

CDR3 loop: CASSPGTLSTDTQYF. The CDR3 bases are TGCGCCAGCAGCCCCGGGACCCTTAGCACAGATACGCAGTATTTT. V and J are TRBV5-1 and TRBJ2-3; D is perhaps TRBD1 or TRBD2 (5 bases each). CDR3 length equals 15 residues. Germline CDR1 and CDR2: SGHRS and YFSETQ. V dropped 4 bases and J dropped 0 bases, with 12 bases sitting between them.

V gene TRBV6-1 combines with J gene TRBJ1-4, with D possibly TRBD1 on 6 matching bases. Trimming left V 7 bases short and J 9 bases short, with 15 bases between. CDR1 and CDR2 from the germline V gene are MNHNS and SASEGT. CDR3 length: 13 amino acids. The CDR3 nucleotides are TGTGCCAGCAAGGTCCCAGACAGGCAAAAACTGTTTTTT. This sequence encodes CASKVPDRQKLFF.

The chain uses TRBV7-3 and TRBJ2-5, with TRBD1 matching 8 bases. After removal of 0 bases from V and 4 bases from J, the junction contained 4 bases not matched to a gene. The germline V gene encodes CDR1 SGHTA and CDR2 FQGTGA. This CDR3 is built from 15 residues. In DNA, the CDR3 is TGTGCCAGCAGCTTAACCGGGACAGGAATAGAGACCCAGTACTTC. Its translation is CASSLTGTGIETQYF.